Presented here are 32 T cell receptor beta chains from one specimen sequenced in a study of beta chain features in type 1 diabetes. No cognate antigen is known for these TCRs. Study-level points and caveats: All four CD4+ subsets from Type 1 diabetes patients carried moderately but significantly shorter TCRB CDR3s.

cDNA synthesis used the whole RNA isolate, giving expressed TCRB sequences. Sequencing used immunoSEQ multiplex PCR; TCRdb keeps in-frame clones, though not all of them. This table holds more than 25,000 clones, 49% found once. The source material was stem cell memory CD4+ T cells from blood. The receptors derive from a man aged 30-40 years with type 1 diabetes.

The CDR3: CASSLPTGGSDTQYF. DNA for the CDR3: TGCGCCAGCAGCTTGCCGACAGGGGGCTCCGATACGCAGTATTTT. The V call is TRBV5-1, the J call TRBJ2-3; 10 bases map to TRBD1. With 1 base clipped from V and 6 bases from J, the junction kept 5 bases outside the gene matches. The CDR3 loop spans 15 amino acids. CDR1 and CDR2 from the germline V gene are SGHRS and YFSETQ.

This clone occurred a few times. The chain is built from TRBV7-2 and TRBJ2-7; D is undetermined. The V and J ends lost 2 bases and 3 bases respectively, with 8 bases between them. The CDR3 covers 13 residues. From germline, CDR1 is SGHTA and CDR2 FQGNSA. The CDR3 region has the DNA TGTGCCAGCAGCTTAAGAGAGGACTACGAGCAGTACTTC. Translating it yields CASSLREDYEQYF.

V and J are TRBV18 and TRBJ2-3, with D possibly being TRBD1 (5 bases). The CDR3 totals 16 residues. The V end lost 5 bases, the J end lost 0 bases, and 15 bases lay between the germline ends. Per the germline V gene, CDR1 is KGHSH and CDR2 is LQKENI. The chain's CDR3 is CASSSPWGTSTDTQYF. In DNA form, the CDR3 reads TGTGCCAGCTCATCCCCGTGGGGCACTAGCACAGATACGCAGTATTTT. Full variable domain (remainder filled in from reference TRBV18 and TRBJ2-3): NAGVMQNPRHLVRRRGQEARLRCSPMKGHSHVYWYRQLPEEGLKFMVYLQKENIIDESGMPKERFSAEFPKEGPSILRIQQVVRGDSAAYFCASSSPWGTSTDTQYFGPGTRLTVL.

J is TRBJ2-3 and V is TRBV9; 10 bases fit TRBD1. The germline V gene has CDR1 SGDLS and CDR2 YYNGEE. The length of the CDR3 is 15 residues. V was pared by 2 bases and J by 6 bases, with 6 bases of the junction left unmatched. The CDR3 DNA reads as TGTGCCAGCAGCGTCCGGGACAGGGGTGCGGATACGCAGTATTTT. Protein product: CASSVRDRGADTQYF.

The gene calls are TRBV29-1 and TRBJ2-1, with a tentative D call TRBD2 (7 bases). The germline V gene encodes CDR1 SQVTM and CDR2 ANQGSEA. Trimming pared 2 bases from V and 10 bases from J, leaving 24 bases between. The CDR3 contains 16 residues. CDR3 residues: CSVEKGLADRFSEQFF. CDR3 nucleotide sequence: TGCAGCGTTGAAAAGGGCCTAGCGGACAGATTTTCCGAGCAGTTCTTC.

J is TRBJ2-2 and V is TRBV19; perhaps TRBD1 as D (6 bases). CDR3 length: 17 amino acids. From germline, CDR1 is LNHDA and CDR2 SQIVND (reference sequence). V gave up 6 bases and J gave up 1 base, with 18 bases separating them. The CDR3 spells CASRKRGGLGNTGELFF. The CDR3 coding sequence is TGTGCCAGTAGGAAAAGAGGGGGTCTAGGGAACACCGGGGAGCTGTTTTTT.

This sequence joins TRBV7-9 and TRBJ2-3, with 10 positions matching TRBD2. Germline V lookup: CDR1 SEHNR, CDR2 FQNEAQ (reference sequence). The CDR3 has 16 residues. V lost 3 bases to trimming and J lost 2 bases; unmatched junction nucleotides: 5. The DNA for the CDR3 is TGTGCCAGCAGCTTCGGGACTAGCGTCCTCACAGATACGCAGTATTTT. Translated, it gives CASSFGTSVLTDTQYF.

This sequence joins TRBV30 and TRBJ1-5; possible D gene TRBD1, 6 bases. The germline V and J ends were trimmed by 0 bases and 3 bases, with 12 bases remaining between them. This CDR3 is 15 amino acids long. Germline values: CDR1 GTSNPN, CDR2 SVGIG (reference sequence). CDR3 in amino acids: CAWSVGRGYNQPQHF. In DNA form, the CDR3 reads TGTGCCTGGAGTGTAGGCAGGGGCTACAATCAGCCCCAGCATTTT.

In its sample, this clone was seen once. This chain connects TRBV9 to TRBJ2-7; D might be TRBD1 (5 bases). Trimming removed 4 bases from V and 5 bases from J, with 16 bases in between. The CDR3 covers 14 residues. Per the germline V gene, CDR1 is SGDLS and CDR2 is YYNGEE. The CDR3 DNA reads as TGTGCCAGCAGCCCGACAGTGGACGGCAACGAGCAGTACTTC. Translation gives CASSPTVDGNEQYF.

This clone was seen only a few times. The chain couples TRBV7-9 to TRBJ2-7; 11 nucleotides match TRBD2. V trimming: 3 bases; J trimming: 7 bases; junction bases outside the gene matches: 5. Germline assignment: CDR1 SEHNR and CDR2 FQNEAQ (reference sequence). The CDR3 loop spans 14 amino acids. The DNA of the CDR3 is TGTGCCAGCAGCTTGGTTCTAGCGGGAGGTGAGCAGTACTTC. It specifies CASSLVLAGGEQYF.

This sequence joins TRBV6-5 and TRBJ1-4, with 7 bases identical to TRBD1. The germline V gene has CDR1 MNHEY and CDR2 SVGAGI. The V gene end was trimmed by 2 bases and the J gene end by 4 bases; junction bases not matched to a gene: 7. This CDR3 has 16 residues. This chain's CDR3 is CASSYTRTGVNEKLFF. The DNA of the CDR3 is TGTGCCAGCAGTTACACTCGTACAGGGGTTAATGAAAAACTGTTTTTT.

CDR3 sequence reads: CASSIALGHRWNTEAFF. The DNA for the CDR3 is TGTGCCAGTAGTATAGCCCTCGGACATCGTTGGAACACTGAAGCTTTCTTT. The V gene is TRBV19, the J gene TRBJ1-1, with D possibly matching TRBD1 (5 bases). Germline-derived CDR1 and CDR2 are LNHDA and SQIVND (reference sequence). Trimming took off 1 base at V and 1 base at J, with 16 bases between the two ends. CDR3 size: 17 residues. Combining the CDR3 with reference TRBV19 and TRBJ1-1 gives the whole variable domain DGGITQSPKYLFRKEGQNVTLSCEQNLNHDAMYWYRQDPGQGLRLIYYSQIVNDFQKGDIAEGYSVSREKKESFPLTVTSAQKNPTAFYLCASSIALGHRWNTEAFFGQGTRLTVV.

The chain couples TRBV7-6 to TRBJ1-5; D call uncertain. The V and J ends lost 6 bases and 0 bases respectively, with 6 bases between them. The CDR3 contains 13 residues. CDR1 is SGHVS, CDR2 FNYEAQ, per germline. The CDR3 loop reads CASSRYSNQPQHF. CDR3 DNA sequence: TGTGCCAGCAGTAGATATAGCAATCAGCCCCAGCATTTT.

This clone showed up just a few times. The J gene is TRBJ2-1, the V gene TRBV7-2; 7 bases agree with TRBD2. The junction had 8 bases not matched to a gene; V was cut back by 1 base and J by 2 bases. The V gene's germline CDR1 is SGHTA and CDR2 FQGNSA. CDR3 size: 17 residues. The CDR3 loop reads CASSLGVASGTYNEQFF. CDR3 DNA sequence: TGTGCCAGCAGCTTAGGGGTGGCTAGCGGAACCTACAATGAGCAGTTCTTC. Supplemented by reference TRBV7-2 and TRBJ2-1, the full variable domain reads GAGVSQSPSNKVTEKGKDVELRCDPISGHTALYWYRQSLGQGLEFLIYFQGNSAPDKSGLPSDRFSAERTGGSVSTLTIQRTQQEDSAVYLCASSLGVASGTYNEQFFGPGTRLTVL.

The chain couples TRBV5-8 to TRBJ1-3; D unclear. This CDR3 spans 15 amino acids. Germline values: CDR1 SGHTS, CDR2 YDEGEE. The V gene lost 0 bases and the J gene lost 2 bases, with 9 bases spanning the gap. CDR3 in DNA: TGTGCCAGCAGCTTGGGACTTAAGACTGGAAACACCATATATTTT. The encoded protein is CASSLGLKTGNTIYF.

This clone was counted between two and nine times. J is TRBJ2-3 and V is TRBV28; D unclear. Germline V gene sequence: CDR1 MDHEN, CDR2 SYDVKM. Trimming cost V 4 bases and J 6 bases, with 11 bases left between them. The CDR3 is 13 amino acids. CDR3 DNA: TGTGCCAGCAGTTCCGCCGACACGGATACGCAGTATTTT. Translated, it gives CASSSADTDTQYF.

This clone was detected a few times. V and J are TRBV5-6 and TRBJ2-1, with D tentatively TRBD2 (6 bases). Trimming left V 0 bases short and J 9 bases short, with 13 bases between. Germline V gives CDR1 SGHDT, CDR2 YYEEEE. The CDR3 sequence is 14 residues long. This CDR3 reads CASSLEWRESEQFF. The CDR3 nucleotides are TGTGCCAGCAGCTTGGAATGGAGGGAGTCTGAGCAGTTCTTC. The full variable domain, rest sourced from reference TRBV5-6 and TRBJ2-1, is DAGVTQSPTHLIKTRGQQVTLRCSPKSGHDTVSWYQQALGQGPQFIFQYYEEEERQRGNFPDRFSGHQFPNYSSELNVNALLLGDSALYLCASSLEWRESEQFFGPGTRLTVL.

V gene TRBV6-1 combines with J gene TRBJ2-3; 9 nucleotides agree with TRBD2. With V trimmed by 8 bases and J by 0 bases, 3 bases remained unmatched. The length of the CDR3 is 14 residues. In germline, CDR1 is MNHNS, CDR2 SASEGT. The CDR3 loop reads CASQAGGSTDTQYF. Written as DNA, the CDR3 is TGTGCCAGCCAAGCGGGGGGAAGCACAGATACGCAGTATTTT.

This clone was seen a few times. The J gene is TRBJ1-5, the V gene TRBV6-6, with 8 bases fitting TRBD1. The germline CDR1 and CDR2 sequences are MNHNY and SVGAGI (reference sequence). There are 15 residues in the CDR3. V was clipped by 1 base and J by 5 bases; unmatched bases: 4. This CDR3 reads CASSYLGTGYQPQHF. The CDR3 nucleotides read TGTGCCAGCAGTTACTTAGGGACAGGATATCAGCCCCAGCATTTT.

The chain couples TRBV25-1 to TRBJ2-4; maybe TRBD2 (5 bases). The CDR3 has 15 residues. Trimming shortened V by 0 bases and J by 6 bases, and 12 bases separated the two germline ends. Looked up from germline, CDR1 is MGHDK and CDR2 is SYGVNS. CDR3: CASSEYRGWGNIQYF. The CDR3 DNA reads as TGTGCCAGCAGTGAATACCGGGGTTGGGGAAACATTCAGTACTTC.

The genes are TRBV6-5 and TRBJ1-2, with a weak D call TRBD1 (6 bases). CDR1 and CDR2 (germline): MNHEY, SVGAGI. This CDR3 comprises 13 residues. Deletions cut 6 bases from V and 4 bases from J, with 12 bases between. CDR3 sequence: CASSPGQIYGYTF. In nucleotides, the CDR3 is TGTGCCAGCAGCCCGGGACAAATCTATGGCTACACCTTC.

The chain couples TRBV2 to TRBJ2-5, with D possibly TRBD1 on 5 matching bases. Germline values: CDR1 SNHLY, CDR2 FYNNEI. Trimming stripped 6 bases from V and 8 bases from J, with 13 bases between. CDR3 size: 12 residues. CDR3 DNA: TGTGCCAGCAGGTCGACAGTAGACACCCAGTACTTC. Translation: CASRSTVDTQYF. Using reference TRBV2 and TRBJ2-5 for the parts outside the CDR3, the full variable domain is EPEVTQTPSHQVTQMGQEVILRCVPISNHLYFYWYRQILGQKVEFLVSFYNNEISEKSEIFDDQFSVERPDGSNFTLKIRSTKLEDSAMYFCASRSTVDTQYFGPGTRLLVL.

This clone was counted a few times. The chain employs TRBV10-2 and TRBJ2-5; 9 bases agree with TRBD1. This CDR3 is 14 amino acids long. Germline V gene data show CDR1 as WSHSY and CDR2 as SAAADI. J lost 5 bases, V lost 4 bases, and 5 bases had no gene match. The CDR3 DNA reads as TGCGCCAGCAGTGTACAGGGGGCGCGGGAGACCCAGTACTTC. The encoded protein is CASSVQGARETQYF.

The J gene is TRBJ2-4, the V gene TRBV6-1, with D possibly being TRBD1 (6 bases). V was pared by 5 bases and J by 7 bases, with 6 bases between. Germline V CDR1 and CDR2: MNHNS, SASEGT. The CDR3 is 11 amino acids. The CDR3 nucleotides read TGTGCCAGCAGTAGGGGGAACATTCAGTACTTC. This encodes CASSRGNIQYF.

The chain carries TRBV18 and TRBJ2-2, with 12 bases identical to TRBD2. The length of the CDR3 is 16 residues. V was pared by 4 bases and J by 1 base, with 1 base of the junction left unmatched. Germline assignment: CDR1 KGHSH and CDR2 LQKENI. CDR3 residues: CASSQTSGGNTGELFF. CDR3 sequence (DNA): TGTGCCAGCTCACAGACTAGCGGGGGGAACACCGGGGAGCTGTTTTTT.

The chain links TRBV7-2 to TRBJ2-7; unclear D gene. CDR3 length equals 14 residues. Germline V gene lookup returns CDR1 SGHTA and CDR2 FQGNSA. V was shortened by 3 bases and J by 5 bases, with 14 bases between the two germline ends. The CDR3 spells CASSFDSSRNEQYF. Written as DNA, the CDR3 is TGTGCCAGCAGCTTCGATTCGAGTCGCAACGAGCAGTACTTC.

The chain joins TRBV18 to TRBJ1-1; TRBD1 matches at 7 bases. The germline CDR1 and CDR2 sequences are KGHSH and LQKENI. This CDR3 is built from 12 residues. Losses at the gene ends were 6 bases for V and 7 bases for J; bases not matched to a gene: 5. The CDR3 nucleotides are TGTGCCAGCTCGTCTCGGGACAGTGAAGCTTTCTTT. This encodes CASSSRDSEAFF.

Only one count was recorded for this clone. V gene TRBV6-1 combines with J gene TRBJ1-1; the D gene is possibly TRBD1 (6 bases). Germline V lookup: CDR1 MNHNS, CDR2 SASEGT. V dropped 6 bases and J dropped 0 bases, with 8 bases sitting between them. The CDR3 has 13 residues. This CDR3 reads CASSHRVNTEAFF. In DNA, the CDR3 is TGTGCCAGCAGCCACAGGGTGAACACTGAAGCTTTCTTT.

This rearrangement joins TRBV7-6 to TRBJ2-3; TRBD1 agrees at 7 bases. Germline V gene lookup returns CDR1 SGHVS and CDR2 FNYEAQ. V lost 4 bases to trimming and J lost 6 bases; unmatched junction nucleotides: 7. This CDR3 has 14 residues. The CDR3 loop reads CASSSGTVGDTQYF. The CDR3 bases are TGTGCCAGCAGCTCCGGGACAGTGGGGGATACGCAGTATTTT.

This rearrangement joins TRBV29-1 to TRBJ2-2; weak D call: TRBD2 (5 bases). Germline lookup yields CDR1 SQVTM and CDR2 ANQGSEA. The CDR3 consists of 12 residues. Trimming removed 2 bases from V and 7 bases from J, with 8 bases in between. The CDR3 reads CSVERSGGELFF. For the CDR3, the DNA is TGCAGCGTTGAACGAAGCGGCGGGGAGCTGTTTTTT.

This clone occurred a few times. The J gene is TRBJ2-1, the V gene TRBV2; 9 bases map to TRBD2. The CDR3 spans 14 residues. V shed 3 bases, J shed 8 bases, and the junction held 5 bases outside the gene matches. Looked up from germline, CDR1 is SNHLY and CDR2 is FYNNEI. The CDR3 DNA reads TGTGCCAGCAGTGAGGCTAGCGGGAAGTATGAGCAGTTCTTC. This encodes CASSEASGKYEQFF. The entire variable domain, with the rest obtained from reference TRBV2 and TRBJ2-1, is as follows: EPEVTQTPSHQVTQMGQEVILRCVPISNHLYFYWYRQILGQKVEFLVSFYNNEISEKSEIFDDQFSVERPDGSNFTLKIRSTKLEDSAMYFCASSEASGKYEQFFGPGTRLTVL.

V usage is TRBV4-1 and J usage is TRBJ2-7, with TRBD2 matching 12 bases. V dropped 0 bases and J dropped 1; count of bases not matched to a gene: 4. The CDR3 consists of 17 residues. The germline CDR1 and CDR2 sequences are MGHRA and YSYEKL. The CDR3 sequence: CASSQDPGLAGSYEQYF. CDR3 DNA sequence: TGCGCCAGCAGCCAAGACCCTGGACTAGCGGGGTCCTACGAGCAGTACTTC.